The sequence of this TCR beta chain was determined in a study of blood T cell repertoires in COVID-19. TCRdb's table, derived via immunoSEQ multiplex PCR, lists solely in-frame clones and lacks some. The sample shows under 300,000 clones, approximately 90% of them seen only once. The CDR3 is made up of 14 amino acids. Trimming cost V 5 bases and J 0 bases, with 10 bases left between them. Germline lookup yields CDR1 MDHEN and CDR2 SYDVKM. The sequenced sample was PBMCs or T cells enriched from blood (not recorded which). The chain links TRBV28 to TRBJ1-2; D gene uncertain. The clonotype was recovered from a woman between 18 and 29 years old who had recovered from COVID-19. The CDR3 region is CASSREPPNYGYTF. DNA of the CDR3: TGTGCCAGCAGTCGGGAGCCGCCTAACTATGGCTACACCTTC.